The clone carrying this T cell receptor (beta chain) appeared a few times. What it binds is not known. The CDR3 extends over 16 amino acids. Trimming removed 0 bases from V and 0 bases from J, with 12 bases in between. Looked up from germline, CDR1 is LGHNA and CDR2 is YSLEER. Healthy Caucasians alone served as donors. The sample comes from a study of identical twins. Carrying unique molecular identifiers, the cDNA also gained a universal primer site through template switching. Each CDR3 protein is one row after TCRdb ran MiXCR on the 5' RACE reads. The sample contains some 560,000 distinct CDR3 sequences, around 9.6% of which appear only once. Broader study findings: Twins shared out-of-frame alpha sequences with excess low generation probability.

This sample also belongs to another study, concerning yellow fever vaccine responses in identical twins. In that study: A vaccine T cell response that seemed partly convergent and partly personalized was reported in twins.

Sequencing input: PBMCs. The chain links TRBV4-3 to TRBJ2-7; D gene unclear. The receptor was isolated from a woman younger than 35 in good health. The CDR3 sequence is CASSQETLTSSYEQYF. Written as DNA, the CDR3 is TGCGCCAGCAGCCAAGAGACCCTAACCAGCTCCTACGAGCAGTACTTC.